This T cell receptor (beta chain) originates from a study of T-cell memory formation after mild COVID-19. Study-level points and caveats: CD4+ clones that contracted lay mainly in CM and EM; CD8+ ones lay in EMRA.

Via MiXCR, TCRdb re-called the 5' RACE reads, giving one row per CDR3 protein. Among hundreds of thousands of distinct CDR3 sequences, about 20% were seen once, and the ten largest hold about 8.2%. Germline assignment: CDR1 MNHNS and CDR2 SASEGT. The CDR3 is 15 residues long. V gave up 0 bases and J gave up 3 bases, with 11 bases separating them. Only a few counts were recorded for this clonotype. Its antigen is unidentified. V gene TRBV6-1 combines with J gene TRBJ1-2, with D unclear. Material for sequencing was PBMCs or a T cell subset sorted from them (not recorded which). The sequence came from an adult woman who had mild COVID-19 (a few samples of this study predate the infection). Cell type and time point are not known. The CDR3 coding sequence is TGTGCCAGCAGTGAAGCGCTAGACGCCTACTATGGCTACACCTTC. Translating it yields CASSEALDAYYGYTF.